The T cell receptor (beta chain) under discussion was sequenced for a study of siplizumab effects on memory and regulatory T cells (dated by TCRdb to the late 2010s). In terms of the full investigation: The study looked at the effect of siplizumab, an anti-CD2 antibody, on alloreactive T-cell subsets in allogeneic mixed lymphocyte reactions made from human PBMCs.

This clone is a singleton in its sample. The antigen this receptor binds is unknown. Base qualities were left out, and no much larger clone turns up one base away. What the research found in general, with its limitations: Greater diversity appeared to be present in unstimulated naive T cells than in memory T cells, and a substantial contribution to the alloresponse seemed to be made by naive cells. Siplizumab significantly lowered the cumulative frequency of alloreactive sequences that could be traced to unstimulated CD4+ memory T cells. Of the alloreactive CD4+ clones that could be mapped, the Treg-derived share averaged about 67% with siplizumab compared with 25% to 30% in control reactions. About 80-96% of proliferating CD4+ or CD8+ clones could not be given a naive or memory phenotype. Sequences below about 10^-5 frequency were poorly captured, so only a minor fraction of alloreactive clones could be mapped to unstimulated subsets. Whether proliferating Tregs from siplizumab cultures were suppressive was not functionally confirmed.

Libraries were constructed by the immunoSEQ multiplex PCR assay. Each sample had about 10^5 TCR templates assayed by the deep sequencing platform. Genomic DNA extracted from sorted T cells was used for TCRbeta CDR3 sequencing. Concerning the study's data processing: The R programming language was used for the clonal analysis of the TCRbeta CDR3 data. Alloreactive CD4+ and CD8+ clones were identified by comparing unstimulated samples to CFSE-low samples taken after the reaction. Regulatory or non-regulatory origin of alloreactive CD4+ clones was assigned by matching sequences to the sorted unstimulated Treg and non-Treg repertoires. Sourced from immuneACCESS, this table was stored by TCRdb with only in-frame sequences that have V and J called. A share of the clones is absent; for the studies checked, an unresolved V gene accounts for under half, and the remainder has no known explanation. The D gene and trimming were derived from the DNA, and the V and J assignments and clone size from that table. The sample data list tens of thousands of clones, and about 90% of these were observed just once. The ten biggest clones cover less than 0.35% of the sample.

Cut back by 5 bases and 2 bases, the V and J ends lie 16 bases apart. The germline V gene gives CDR1 as SGHVS and CDR2 as FNYEAQ. The CDR3 runs 17 residues from the cysteine to the phenylalanine. The entry retains the CDR3 DNA only, 51 bases that are in frame from base 1. Additional sequencing covered unstimulated subsets from three donor pairs, namely CD8+ effector memory, CD4+ naive, CD8+ TEMRA, CD4+ memory and CD8+ naive. Sorted unstimulated T cells and proliferating T cells recovered from mixed lymphocyte reactions underwent TCRbeta CDR3 sequencing. Fresh whole blood from some ten HLA-typed healthy donors was used as the source from which PBMCs were isolated.

This clonotype was obtained from a human donor in good health. Sequenced: naive CD8+ T cells sorted from blood. The intended sense of this specimen's cell subset or site label: unstimulated naive T cells. The chain links TRBV7-6 with TRBJ2-6; perhaps TRBD1 is the D gene, with 7 bases matching. The CDR3 loop reads CASSPSGGSPGANVLTF. In nucleotide form, the sequence is TGTGCCAGCAGCCCTTCAGGGGGGTCTCCTGGGGCCAACGTCCTGACTTTC.